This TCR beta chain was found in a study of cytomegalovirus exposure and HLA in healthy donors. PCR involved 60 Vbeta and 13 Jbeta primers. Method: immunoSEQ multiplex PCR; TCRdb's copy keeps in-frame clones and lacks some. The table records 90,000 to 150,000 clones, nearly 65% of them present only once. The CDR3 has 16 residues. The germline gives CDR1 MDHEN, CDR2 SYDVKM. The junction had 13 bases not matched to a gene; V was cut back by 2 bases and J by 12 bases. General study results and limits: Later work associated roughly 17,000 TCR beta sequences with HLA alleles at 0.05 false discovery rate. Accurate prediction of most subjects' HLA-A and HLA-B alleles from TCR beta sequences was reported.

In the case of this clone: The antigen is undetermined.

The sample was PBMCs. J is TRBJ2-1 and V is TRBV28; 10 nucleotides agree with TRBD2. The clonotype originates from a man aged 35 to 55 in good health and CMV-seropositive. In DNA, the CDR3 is TGTGCCAGCAGTTTACCCGTTCTTAGCGGGAGGAGGGTGCAGTTCTTC. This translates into CASSLPVLSGRRVQFF.